This note documents a single TCR beta chain sequence. Germline V CDR1 and CDR2: MNHEY, SMNVEV (reference sequence). Trimming took off 6 bases at V and 10 bases at J, with 14 bases between the two ends. CDR3 length: 12 amino acids. These data originate in a study of blood T cell repertoires in COVID-19. As for the study in general: The United States, Italy and Spain provided the acute and convalescent COVID-19 samples. PBMCs, B-cell-depleted T cells, or T cells provided the cDNA or gDNA that made up the material.

Original methodology: Nucleated cell number was recorded as an estimate derived from reference gene primer amplification. Repertoires were generated with immunoSEQ multiplex PCR, while TCRdb's copy carries only in-frame clones and drops some. Clone size and the V and J calls come from that table; the DNA yielded D and trimming. Of 200,000 to 250,000 clones in the sample, less than 90% are singletons; the top ten hold just under 20%. The specimen sequenced was peripheral blood. The chain employs TRBV27 and TRBJ2-3; no clear D gene. The origin of this receptor is a man aged 30 to 39 with active or convalescent COVID-19. The CDR3 loop reads CASRDTVLAQYF. The CDR3 coding sequence is TGTGCCAGCAGAGATACAGTGTTGGCGCAGTATTTT.